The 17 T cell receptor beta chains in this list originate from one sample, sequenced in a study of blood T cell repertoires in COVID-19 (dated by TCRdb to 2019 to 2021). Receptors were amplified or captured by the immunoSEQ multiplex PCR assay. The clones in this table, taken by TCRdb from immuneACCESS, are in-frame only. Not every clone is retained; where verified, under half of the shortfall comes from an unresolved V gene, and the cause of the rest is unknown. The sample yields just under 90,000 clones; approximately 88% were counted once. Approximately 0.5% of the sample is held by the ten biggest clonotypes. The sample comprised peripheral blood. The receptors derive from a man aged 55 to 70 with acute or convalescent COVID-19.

The CDR3, as DNA: TGTGCCAGCAGTGCCTACAGGGGCTTCTCTGGAAACACCATATATTTT. This codes for CASSAYRGFSGNTIYF. This rearrangement joins TRBV6-1 to TRBJ1-3; TRBD1 matches 7 bases. In germline, CDR1 is MNHNS, CDR2 SASEGT. V was clipped by 4 bases and J by 0 bases; unmatched bases: 6. The CDR3 covers 16 residues.

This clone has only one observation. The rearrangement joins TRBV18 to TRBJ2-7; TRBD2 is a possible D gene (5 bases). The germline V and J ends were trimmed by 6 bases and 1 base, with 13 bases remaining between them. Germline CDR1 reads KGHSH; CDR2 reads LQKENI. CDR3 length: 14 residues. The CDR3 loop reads CASSLKTGSYEQYF. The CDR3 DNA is TGTGCCAGCTCGCTCAAGACGGGGTCCTACGAGCAGTACTTC.

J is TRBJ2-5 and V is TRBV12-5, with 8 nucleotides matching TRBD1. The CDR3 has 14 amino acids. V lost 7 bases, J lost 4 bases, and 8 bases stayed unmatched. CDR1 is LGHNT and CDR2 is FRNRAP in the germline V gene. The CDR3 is CASATTGDGETQYF. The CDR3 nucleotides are TGTGCTAGTGCCACGACAGGGGACGGAGAGACCCAGTACTTC.

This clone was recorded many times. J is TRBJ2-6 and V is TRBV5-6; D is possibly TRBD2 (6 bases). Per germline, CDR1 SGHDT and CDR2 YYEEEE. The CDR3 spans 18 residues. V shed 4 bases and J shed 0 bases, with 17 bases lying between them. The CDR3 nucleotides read TGTGCCAGCAGCCCCTGGGGCGGGGCGCACTCTGGGGCCAACGTCCTGACTTTC. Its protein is CASSPWGGAHSGANVLTF.

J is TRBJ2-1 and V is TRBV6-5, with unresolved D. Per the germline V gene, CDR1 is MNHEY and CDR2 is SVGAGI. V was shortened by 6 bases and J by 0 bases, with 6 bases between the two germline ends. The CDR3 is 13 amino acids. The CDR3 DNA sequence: TGTGCCAGCAGCGCGGCCTCCTACAATGAGCAGTTCTTC. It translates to CASSAASYNEQFF.

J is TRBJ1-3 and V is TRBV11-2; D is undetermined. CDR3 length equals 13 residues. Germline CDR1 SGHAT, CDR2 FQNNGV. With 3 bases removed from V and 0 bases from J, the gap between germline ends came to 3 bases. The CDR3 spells CASSFSSGNTIYF. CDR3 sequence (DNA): TGTGCCAGCAGCTTCAGCTCTGGAAACACCATATATTTT.

CDR3 protein: CASSQDFADRGYEQYF. In DNA form, the CDR3 reads TGCGCCAGCAGCCAAGACTTTGCGGACAGGGGCTACGAGCAGTACTTC. The chain combines TRBV4-1 with TRBJ2-7; 9 bases align to TRBD1. This CDR3 is built from 16 residues. Per germline, CDR1 MGHRA and CDR2 YSYEKL. V dropped 0 bases and J dropped 3; count of bases not matched to a gene: 6.

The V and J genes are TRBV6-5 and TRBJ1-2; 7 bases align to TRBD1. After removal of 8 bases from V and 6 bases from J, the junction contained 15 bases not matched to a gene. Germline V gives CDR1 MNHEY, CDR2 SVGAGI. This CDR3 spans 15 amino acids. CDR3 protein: CASQKGAGGEDGYTF. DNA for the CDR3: TGTGCCAGCCAAAAGGGGGCAGGGGGTGAAGATGGCTACACCTTC.

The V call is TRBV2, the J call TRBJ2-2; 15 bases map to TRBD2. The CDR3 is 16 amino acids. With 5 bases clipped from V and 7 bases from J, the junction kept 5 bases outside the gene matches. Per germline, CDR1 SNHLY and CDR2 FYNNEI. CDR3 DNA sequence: TGTGCCAGCAGTCCGGGACTAGCGGGGGGCAACGGGGAGCTGTTTTTT. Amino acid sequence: CASSPGLAGGNGELFF.

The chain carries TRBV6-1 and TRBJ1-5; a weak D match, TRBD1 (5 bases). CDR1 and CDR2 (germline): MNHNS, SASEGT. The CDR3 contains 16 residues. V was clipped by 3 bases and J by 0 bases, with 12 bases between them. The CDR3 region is CASSDRASLSNQPQHF. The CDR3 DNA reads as TGTGCCAGCAGTGACAGGGCATCACTTAGCAATCAGCCCCAGCATTTT.

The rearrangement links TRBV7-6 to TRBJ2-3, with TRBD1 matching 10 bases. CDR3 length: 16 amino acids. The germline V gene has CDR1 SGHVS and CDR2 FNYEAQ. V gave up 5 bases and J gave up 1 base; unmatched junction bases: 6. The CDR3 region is CASSARQGAGTDTQYF. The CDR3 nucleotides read TGTGCCAGCAGCGCCCGACAGGGGGCGGGCACAGATACGCAGTATTTT.

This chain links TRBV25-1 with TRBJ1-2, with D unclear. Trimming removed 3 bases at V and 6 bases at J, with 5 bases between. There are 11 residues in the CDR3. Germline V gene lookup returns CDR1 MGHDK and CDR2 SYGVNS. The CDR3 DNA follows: TGTGCCAGCAGTGAGGGAGATGGCTACACCTTC. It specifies CASSEGDGYTF.

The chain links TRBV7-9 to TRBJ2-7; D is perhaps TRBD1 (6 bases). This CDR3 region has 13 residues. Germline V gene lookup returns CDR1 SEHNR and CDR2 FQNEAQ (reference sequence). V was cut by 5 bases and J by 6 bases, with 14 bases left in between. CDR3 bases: TGTGCCAGCAGCGCACAGGGAATGGGCGAGCAGTACTTC. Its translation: CASSAQGMGEQYF.

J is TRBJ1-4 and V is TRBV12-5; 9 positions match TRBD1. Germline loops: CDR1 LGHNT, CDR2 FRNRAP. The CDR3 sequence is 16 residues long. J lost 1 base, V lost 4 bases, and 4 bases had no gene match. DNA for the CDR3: TGTGCTAGTGGTTACACAGGGGGCATAACTAATGAAAAACTGTTTTTT. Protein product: CASGYTGGITNEKLFF.

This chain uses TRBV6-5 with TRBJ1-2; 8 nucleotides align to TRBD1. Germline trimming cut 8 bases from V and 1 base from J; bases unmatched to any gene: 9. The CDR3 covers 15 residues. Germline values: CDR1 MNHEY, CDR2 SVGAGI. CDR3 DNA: TGTGCCAGCGCTGTCTCAGGGGGCGGTAACTATGGCTACACCTTC. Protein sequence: CASAVSGGGNYGYTF.

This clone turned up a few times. The CDR3 loop is CASIGGQSNSYEQYF. CDR3 in DNA: TGTGCCAGCATAGGGGGACAATCAAACTCCTACGAGCAGTACTTC. This chain joins TRBV27 and TRBJ2-7, with D possibly being TRBD1 (6 bases). Germline CDR1 and CDR2: MNHEY and SMNVEV (reference sequence). Trimming cost V 7 bases and J 0 bases, with 16 bases left between them. This CDR3 region has 15 residues.

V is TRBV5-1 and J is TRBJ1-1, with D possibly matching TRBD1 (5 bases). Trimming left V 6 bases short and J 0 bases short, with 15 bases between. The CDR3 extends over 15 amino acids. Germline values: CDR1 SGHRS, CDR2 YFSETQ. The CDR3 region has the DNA TGCGCCAGCAACCGGGGGGACGGCTTGAACACTGAAGCTTTCTTT. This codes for CASNRGDGLNTEAFF.